The 17 T cell receptor beta chains listed next were all sequenced from one sample in a study of T-cell reconstitution after alpha-beta-depleted transplantation in children (TCRdb year 2016). The method behind the library was PCR. Sequenced on an Illumina HiSeq 2500. TCR library preparation used molecular barcoding, with unique molecular identifiers applied to normalize quantification of the TCRbeta repertoire. TCRdb took the public reads, trimmed them with fastp at Q25, ran MiXCR for clone calling and kept in-frame beta chains. Identical CDR3 protein sequences are pooled into one entry, listed with their most common genes and DNA. Within this sample are some 280,000 distinct CDR3 sequences, with over 8% of them counted one time only. The biggest ten clones account for 10% of the sample. The starting material was PBMCs from the stem cell graft donor, obtained from the stem cell graft. The origin of the receptors is a human donor who donated a stem cell graft to a child with SCID.

The table lists this clonotype with a few counts. J is TRBJ2-6 and V is TRBV11-2; TRBD1 is a possible D gene (5 bases). The CDR3 runs 18 residues. Germline assignment: CDR1 SGHAT and CDR2 FQNNGV. Trimming removed 1 base at V and 4 bases at J, with 17 bases between. CDR3 nucleotides: TGTGCCAGCAGCTTAGGCACAGGTATAACGAGAGGGGCCAACGTCCTGACTTTC. Amino acids: CASSLGTGITRGANVLTF. Together with reference TRBV11-2 and TRBJ2-6, the CDR3 gives the full variable domain: EAGVAQSPRYKIIEKRQSVAFWCNPISGHATLYWYQQILGQGPKLLIQFQNNGVVDDSQLPKDRFSAERLKGVDSTLKIQPAKLEDSAVYLCASSLGTGITRGANVLTFGAGSRLTVL.

This clonotype occurred a few times. The genes are TRBV5-1 and TRBJ2-7; perhaps TRBD1 as D (6 bases). This CDR3 contains 16 residues. The V end was cut by 0 bases, the J end by 2 bases, with 15 bases between. The germline V gene encodes CDR1 SGHRS and CDR2 YFSETQ. The CDR3 loop is CASSLVPFDRTYEQYF. The CDR3 DNA follows: TGCGCCAGCAGCTTGGTCCCTTTCGACAGGACCTACGAGCAGTACTTC. The whole variable domain, remainder taken from reference TRBV5-1 and TRBJ2-7, is KAGVTQTPRYLIKTRGQQVTLSCSPISGHRSVSWYQQTPGQGLQFLFEYFSETQRNKGNFPGRFSGRQFSNSRSEMNVSTLELGDSALYLCASSLVPFDRTYEQYFGPGTRLTVT.

This clonotype was detected a few times. The chain uses TRBV12-3 or TRBV12-4 and TRBJ1-5; no definite D call. CDR3 length: 14 residues. The V gene lost 6 bases and the J gene lost 6 bases, with 15 bases spanning the gap. CDR3 amino acids: CASSPIGVSQPQHF. The CDR3 nucleotides read TGTGCCAGCAGCCCTATTGGGGTCAGTCAGCCCCAGCATTTT.

This clonotype has a handful of counts. The J gene is TRBJ1-2, the V gene TRBV6-5, with D unresolved. The CDR3 spans 14 residues. Germline-derived CDR1 and CDR2 are MNHEY and SVGAGI. Trimming cost V 0 bases and J 5 bases, with 10 bases left between them. CDR3 in amino acids: CASSYSRASYGYTF. The CDR3 nucleotides read TGTGCCAGCAGTTACTCTCGGGCCTCTTATGGCTACACCTTC.

This clonotype was picked up a small number of times. The chain is built from TRBV25-1 and TRBJ2-2; 14 bases line up with TRBD2. The CDR3 extends over 15 amino acids. V shed 7 bases, J shed 4 bases, and the junction held 2 bases outside the gene matches. Per germline, CDR1 MGHDK and CDR2 SYGVNS. The CDR3 region has the DNA TGTGCCAGCAAAGGGACTAGCGGGGGCACCGGGGAGCTGTTTTTT. This gives the protein CASKGTSGGTGELFF.

This clonotype has a count of ten or more. The chain is built from TRBV14 and TRBJ2-7; D is unresolved. Germline V lookup: CDR1 SGHDN, CDR2 FVKESK. Deletions cut 1 base from V and 6 bases from J, with 10 bases between. The CDR3 spans 13 residues. The CDR3 DNA is TGTGCCAGCAGCCAAGCCCCACGGAGCGAGCAGTACTTC. This translates into CASSQAPRSEQYF.

This clonotype was observed a few times. The V gene is TRBV13, the J gene TRBJ1-2; 8 nucleotides agree with TRBD1. From germline, CDR1 is PRHDT and CDR2 FYEKMQ (reference sequence). CDR3 length equals 17 residues. V lost 0 bases to trimming and J lost 3 bases; unmatched junction nucleotides: 9. The CDR3 loop reads CASSLGRVSGGYYGYTF. The CDR3 DNA follows: TGTGCCAGCAGCTTAGGTAGGGTATCAGGGGGCTACTATGGCTACACCTTC.

This chain links TRBV2 with TRBJ2-1, with D maybe TRBD1 (5 bases). V gave up 6 bases and J gave up 5 bases, with 11 bases separating them. Germline values: CDR1 SNHLY, CDR2 FYNNEI. This CDR3 region has 13 residues. The CDR3 DNA is TGTGCCAGCAGCAGGGTTAAGGACAATGAGCAGTTCTTC. This translates into CASSRVKDNEQFF.

This clonotype was picked up many times. V usage is TRBV19 and J usage is TRBJ2-1; D is perhaps TRBD2 (6 bases). The ends were cut back, 7 bases at V and 2 bases at J, with 15 bases in the middle. The germline V gene encodes CDR1 LNHDA and CDR2 SQIVND (reference sequence). The CDR3 loop spans 15 amino acids. The CDR3 protein is CASKEGQGAYNEQFF. CDR3 nucleotides: TGTGCCAGTAAGGAGGGGCAGGGCGCCTACAATGAGCAGTTCTTC.

The chain is built from TRBV12-3 or TRBV12-4 and TRBJ2-1; 9 positions match TRBD1. The CDR3 is 15 residues long. The ends lost 6 bases at V and 5 bases at J; junction bases unmatched: 8. In nucleotides, the CDR3 is TGTGCCAGCAGCCCGGGACAGGGCCCAAACAATGAGCAGTTCTTC. Its translation is CASSPGQGPNNEQFF.

V and J are TRBV7-9 and TRBJ2-5, with TRBD2 as a possible D gene (6 bases). The CDR3 consists of 16 residues. Germline lookup yields CDR1 SEHNR and CDR2 FQNEAQ (reference sequence). The V gene lost 4 bases and the J gene lost 2 bases, with 17 bases spanning the gap. The CDR3 region is CASSSIDRGLQETQYF. In DNA, the CDR3 is TGTGCCAGCAGCTCAATCGATCGTGGACTACAAGAGACCCAGTACTTC.

This clonotype was counted between two and nine times. The chain has TRBV9 and TRBJ2-7; D unclear. The germline V gene has CDR1 SGDLS and CDR2 YYNGEE. The CDR3 is 12 residues long. Trimming shortened V by 3 bases and J by 6 bases, and 10 bases separated the two germline ends. In DNA form, the CDR3 reads TGTGCCAGCAGCGAGCCCCGAACCGAGCAGTACTTC. Encoded protein: CASSEPRTEQYF.

This clonotype was recorded many times. The chain combines TRBV6-5 with TRBJ2-2; perhaps TRBD2 as D (6 bases). There are 13 residues in the CDR3. Trimming stripped 2 bases from V and 8 bases from J, with 9 bases between. Germline CDR1 MNHEY, CDR2 SVGAGI. The CDR3 bases are TGTGCCAGCAGTTACACTAGCTGGGGGGAGCTGTTTTTT. Translated, it gives CASSYTSWGELFF.

This chain connects TRBV18 to TRBJ2-1, with D unclear. Germline V lookup: CDR1 KGHSH, CDR2 LQKENI. V was pared by 2 bases and J by 8 bases, with 7 bases between. The CDR3 runs 12 residues. CDR3 in amino acids: CASSPKGDEQFF. CDR3 sequence (DNA): TGTGCCAGCTCACCAAAAGGCGATGAGCAGTTCTTC.

V is TRBV7-3 and J is TRBJ2-3; 7 positions agree with TRBD1. CDR1 and CDR2 from the germline V gene are SGHTA and FQGTGA. Trimming at V came to 3 bases and at J to 6 bases, leaving 0 bases not matched to a gene. The CDR3 has 12 residues. The CDR3 sequence is CASSFRGDTQYF. Written as DNA, the CDR3 is TGTGCCAGCAGCTTCAGGGGGGATACGCAGTATTTT.

This clonotype was counted ten times or more. The chain has TRBV24-1 and TRBJ2-1, with TRBD1 identical over 8 bases. Germline V CDR1 and CDR2: KGHDR, SFDVKD. The trim removed 10 bases at V and 6 bases at J, leaving 7 bases unmatched. The CDR3 runs 13 residues. Here the CDR3 DNA reads TGTGCCACGCAGGGGGCACTGGTCAATGAGCAGTTCTTC. Amino acid sequence: CATQGALVNEQFF.

The gene calls are TRBV5-1 and TRBJ2-5; 8 nucleotides line up with TRBD2. This CDR3 contains 13 residues. Germline trimming cut 6 bases from V and 5 bases from J; bases unmatched to any gene: 6. Germline V gene lookup returns CDR1 SGHRS and CDR2 YFSETQ. The CDR3 loop reads CASNGGGVETQYF. The CDR3 DNA follows: TGCGCCAGCAACGGGGGGGGCGTGGAGACCCAGTACTTC.